This TCR beta chain was captured by sequencing in a study of human T cells and chemical hapten exposure. Study-level points and caveats: Sensitization with DPC brought no change to TCRs above 1 in 1000 in frequency.

In the case of this clonotype: No antigen is known for it.

TCRdb independently ran MiXCR on the RACE reads; one entry per CDR3 protein. This sample carries 35,000 to 45,000 distinct CDR3 sequences, 9% to 15% of them seen once, and the ten largest clones take approximately 1.8%. CDR1 and CDR2 (germline): SGHRS, YFSETQ. Deletions cut 1 base from V and 6 bases from J, with 11 bases between. This CDR3 is 14 amino acids long. This sample's time point: pre-sensitization, week 0. This sample's treatment: therapeutic diphenylcyclopropenone sensitization with weekly scalp DPC. Researchers extracted total RNA from unfractionated whole blood. V usage is TRBV5-1 and J usage is TRBJ1-3; D is ambiguous. This clonotype was sampled from a woman in her thirties or forties with alopecia areata. Some clones in this sample may be carry-over from other donors' samples. This material consisted of whole blood, taken in connection with sensitization to the hapten diphenylcyclopropenone (DPC). CDR3 coding DNA: TGCGCCAGCAGCTTGAGCACCGGCGAAAACACCATATATTTT. As protein: CASSLSTGENTIYF.